The sequence of this T cell receptor beta chain was determined in a study of CD8 T cells in Susac syndrome. Trimming removed 1 base from V and 2 bases from J, with 11 bases in between. Per the germline V gene, CDR1 is SGHVS and CDR2 is FQNEAQ. The CDR3 spans 15 residues. When the RNA was reverse transcribed, random hexamers were used with an input of roughly 0.5 to 1 ug. The TCR beta CDR3 was amplified by immunoSEQ multiplex PCR across 54 Vbeta, 13 Jbeta. TCRdb reprocessed the immunoSEQ multiplex PCR reads via MiXCR and lists one record per CDR3 protein. The sample lists approximately 140,000 distinct CDR3 sequences; around 75% were seen once. TEMRA cells were FACS-enriched, unlike CD8+ and CD4+ T cells, which were negatively isolated.

This receptor was obtained from a human donor with multiple sclerosis. Specimen: CD8+ T cells from PBMCs. The rearrangement joins TRBV7-8 to TRBJ2-5, with D tentatively TRBD2 (5 bases). CDR3 nucleotide sequence: TGTGCCAGCAGCTTAGTTCCGCTAGCACAAGAGACCCAGTACTTC. Translating gives CASSLVPLAQETQYF.